The sequence of this T cell receptor beta chain was determined in a study of human T cells and chemical hapten exposure. As handled by the study authors: TCRs per sample had a median of around 98,000 and ranged from about 23,224 to 700,000. TCRdb reprocessed the 5' RACE reads with MiXCR, giving one entry per CDR3 protein. Here the V and J calls rest on TCRdb's processing, not on the authors' analysis. Of under 150,000 distinct CDR3 sequences detected, approximately 19% appear once; the ten largest clones hold around 2.7%. The CDR3 loop spans 14 amino acids. V lost 4 bases, J lost 3 bases, and 13 bases lay in between. CDR1 is MGHRA and CDR2 is YSYEKL in the germline V gene. The template was total RNA from unfractionated whole blood.

This TCR derives from a human donor in good health. The rearrangement joins TRBV4-1 to TRBJ2-7; D unresolved. The chain's CDR3 is CASSPGATDYEQYF. CDR3 nucleotides: TGCGCCAGCAGCCCCGGTGCCACTGACTACGAGCAGTACTTC.